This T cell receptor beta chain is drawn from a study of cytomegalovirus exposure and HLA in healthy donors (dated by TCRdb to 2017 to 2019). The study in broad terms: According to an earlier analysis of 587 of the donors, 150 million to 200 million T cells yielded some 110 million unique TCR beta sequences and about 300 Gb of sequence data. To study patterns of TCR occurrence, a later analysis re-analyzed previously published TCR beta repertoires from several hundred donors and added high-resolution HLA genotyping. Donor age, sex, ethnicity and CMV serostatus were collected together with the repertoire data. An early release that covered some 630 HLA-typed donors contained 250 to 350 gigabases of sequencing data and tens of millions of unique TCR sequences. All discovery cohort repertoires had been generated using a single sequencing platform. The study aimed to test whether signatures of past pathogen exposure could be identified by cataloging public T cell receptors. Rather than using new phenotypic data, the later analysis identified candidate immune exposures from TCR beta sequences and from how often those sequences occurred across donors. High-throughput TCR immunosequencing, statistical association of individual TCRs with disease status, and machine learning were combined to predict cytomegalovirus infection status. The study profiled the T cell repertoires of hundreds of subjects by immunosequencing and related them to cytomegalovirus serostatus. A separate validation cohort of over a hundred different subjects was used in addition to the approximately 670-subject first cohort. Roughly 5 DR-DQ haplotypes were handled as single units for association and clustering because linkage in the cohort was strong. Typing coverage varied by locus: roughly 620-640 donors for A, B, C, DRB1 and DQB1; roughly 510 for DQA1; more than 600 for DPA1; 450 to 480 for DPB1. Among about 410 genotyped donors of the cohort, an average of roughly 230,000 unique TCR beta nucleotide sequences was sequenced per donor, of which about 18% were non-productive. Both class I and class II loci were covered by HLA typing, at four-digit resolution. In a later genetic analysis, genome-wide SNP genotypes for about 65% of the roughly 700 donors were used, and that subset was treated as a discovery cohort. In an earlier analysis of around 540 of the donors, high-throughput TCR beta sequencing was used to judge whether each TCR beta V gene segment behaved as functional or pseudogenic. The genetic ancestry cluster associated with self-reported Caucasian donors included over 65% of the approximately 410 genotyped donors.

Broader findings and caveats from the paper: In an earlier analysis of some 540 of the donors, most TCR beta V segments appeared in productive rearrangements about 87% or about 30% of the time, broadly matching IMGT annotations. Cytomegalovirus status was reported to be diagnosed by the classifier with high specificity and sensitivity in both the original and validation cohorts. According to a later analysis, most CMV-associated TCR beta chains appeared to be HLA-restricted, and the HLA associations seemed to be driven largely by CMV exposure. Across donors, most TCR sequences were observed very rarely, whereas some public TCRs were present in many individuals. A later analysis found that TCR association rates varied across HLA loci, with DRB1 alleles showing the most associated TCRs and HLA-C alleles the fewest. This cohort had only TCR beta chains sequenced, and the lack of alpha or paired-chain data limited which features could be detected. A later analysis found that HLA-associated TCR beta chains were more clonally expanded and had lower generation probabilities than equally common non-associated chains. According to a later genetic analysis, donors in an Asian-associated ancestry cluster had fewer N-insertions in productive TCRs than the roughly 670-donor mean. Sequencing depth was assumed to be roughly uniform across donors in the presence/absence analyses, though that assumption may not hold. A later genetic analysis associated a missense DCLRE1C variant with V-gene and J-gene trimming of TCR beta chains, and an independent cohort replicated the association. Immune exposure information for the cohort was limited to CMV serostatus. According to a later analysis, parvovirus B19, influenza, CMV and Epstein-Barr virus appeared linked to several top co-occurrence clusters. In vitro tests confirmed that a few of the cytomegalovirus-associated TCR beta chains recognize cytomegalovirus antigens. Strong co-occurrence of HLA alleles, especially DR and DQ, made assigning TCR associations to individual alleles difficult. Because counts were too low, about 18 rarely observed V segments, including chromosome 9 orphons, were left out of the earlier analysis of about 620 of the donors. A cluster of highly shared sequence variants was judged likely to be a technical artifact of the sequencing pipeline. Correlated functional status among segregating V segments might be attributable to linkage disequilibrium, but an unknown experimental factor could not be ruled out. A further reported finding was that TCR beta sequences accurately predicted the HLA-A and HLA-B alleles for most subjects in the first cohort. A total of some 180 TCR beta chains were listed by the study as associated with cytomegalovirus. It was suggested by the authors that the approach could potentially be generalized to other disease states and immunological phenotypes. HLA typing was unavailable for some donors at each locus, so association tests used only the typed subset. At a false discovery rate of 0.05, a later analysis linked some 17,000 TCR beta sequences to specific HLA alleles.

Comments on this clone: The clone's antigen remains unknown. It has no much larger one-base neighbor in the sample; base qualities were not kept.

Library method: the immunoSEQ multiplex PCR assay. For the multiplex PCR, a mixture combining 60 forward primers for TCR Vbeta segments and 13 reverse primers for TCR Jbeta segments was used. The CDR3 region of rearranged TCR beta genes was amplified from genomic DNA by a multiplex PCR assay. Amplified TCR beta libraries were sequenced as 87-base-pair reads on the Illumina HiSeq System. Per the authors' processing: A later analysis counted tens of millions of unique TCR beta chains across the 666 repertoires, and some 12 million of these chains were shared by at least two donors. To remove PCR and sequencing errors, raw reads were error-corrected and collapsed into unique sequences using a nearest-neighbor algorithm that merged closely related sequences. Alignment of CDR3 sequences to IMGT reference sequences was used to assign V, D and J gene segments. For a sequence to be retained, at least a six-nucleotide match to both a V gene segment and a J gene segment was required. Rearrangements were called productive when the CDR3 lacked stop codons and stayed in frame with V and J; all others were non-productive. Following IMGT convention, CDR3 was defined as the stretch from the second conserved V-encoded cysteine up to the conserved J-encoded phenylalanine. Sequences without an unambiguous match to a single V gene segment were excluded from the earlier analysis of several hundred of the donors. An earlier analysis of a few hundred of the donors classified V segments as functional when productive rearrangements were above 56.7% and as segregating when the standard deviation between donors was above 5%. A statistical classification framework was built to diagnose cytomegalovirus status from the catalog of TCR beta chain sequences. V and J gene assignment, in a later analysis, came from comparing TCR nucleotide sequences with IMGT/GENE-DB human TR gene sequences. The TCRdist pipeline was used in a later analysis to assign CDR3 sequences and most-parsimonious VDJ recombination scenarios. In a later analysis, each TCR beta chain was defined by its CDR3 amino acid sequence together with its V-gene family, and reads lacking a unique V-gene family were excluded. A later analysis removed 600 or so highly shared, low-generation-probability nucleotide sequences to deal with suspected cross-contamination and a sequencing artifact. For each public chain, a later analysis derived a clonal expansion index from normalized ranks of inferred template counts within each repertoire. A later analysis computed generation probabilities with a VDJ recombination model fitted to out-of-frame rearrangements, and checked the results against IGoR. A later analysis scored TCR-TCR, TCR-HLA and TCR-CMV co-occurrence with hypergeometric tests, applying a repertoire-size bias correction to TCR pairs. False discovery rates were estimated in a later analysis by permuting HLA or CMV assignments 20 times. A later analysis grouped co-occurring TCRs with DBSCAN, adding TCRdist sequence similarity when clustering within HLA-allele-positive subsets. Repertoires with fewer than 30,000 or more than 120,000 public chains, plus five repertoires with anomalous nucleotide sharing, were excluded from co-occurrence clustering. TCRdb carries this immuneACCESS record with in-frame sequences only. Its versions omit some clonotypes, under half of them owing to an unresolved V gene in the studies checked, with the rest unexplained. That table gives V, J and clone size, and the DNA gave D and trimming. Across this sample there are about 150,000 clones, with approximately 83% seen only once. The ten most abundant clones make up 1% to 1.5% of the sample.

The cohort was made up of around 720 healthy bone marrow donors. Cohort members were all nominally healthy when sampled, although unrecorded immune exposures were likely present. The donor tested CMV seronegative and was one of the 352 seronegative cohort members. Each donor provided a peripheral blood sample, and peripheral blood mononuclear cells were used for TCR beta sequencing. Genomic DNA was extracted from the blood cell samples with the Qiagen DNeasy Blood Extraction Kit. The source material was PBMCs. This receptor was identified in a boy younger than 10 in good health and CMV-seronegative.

The CDR3 corresponds to CASSAWTGALNTEAFF. The DNA sequence is given as TGTGCCAGCAGTGCCTGGACAGGGGCGCTGAACACTGAAGCTTTCTTT. Recombination linked TRBV6-1 to TRBJ1-1; the central 9 bases match TRBD1. V loses 4 bases at its end and J loses 0 bases; junction bases beyond the gene matches: 6. Including the terminal cysteine and phenylalanine, the CDR3 comprises 16 residues. The sequence is cut down to CDR3 DNA, 48 bases in frame from base 1. Based on the germline V gene, the CDR1 and CDR2 sequences are MNHNS and SASEGT.